The 16 T cell receptor beta chains given below trace back to one sample, sequenced in a study of T cell repertoires in cytomegalovirus infection. Their antigens are not known. TCRdb recomputed calls from the reads with MiXCR, one row per CDR3 protein. The table lists 550,000 to 700,000 distinct CDR3 sequences, 40% of them singletons. The material sequenced was cultured PBMCs, taken from culture after CMV antigen stimulation. Source of these receptors: a human donor in good health (CMV status not recorded). Some clones in this sample may be carry-over from other donors' samples.

The chain employs TRBV10-2 and TRBJ2-3; a possible D gene is TRBD2 (6 bases). The CDR3 extends over 15 amino acids. Trimming stripped 7 bases from V and 0 bases from J, with 14 bases between. Germline assignment: CDR1 WSHSY and CDR2 SAAADI. CDR3 protein: CASMIADASTDTQYF. DNA of the CDR3: TGCGCCAGCATGATAGCGGATGCTAGCACAGATACGCAGTATTTT.

This clonotype has a handful of counts. The chain carries TRBV7-2 and TRBJ1-2, with 10 bases that match TRBD1. The J segment lost 7 bases and the V segment lost 4 bases, leaving 0 bases of the junction unmatched. Germline V lookup: CDR1 SGHTA, CDR2 FQGNSA. The CDR3 totals 12 residues. CDR3 protein: CASSWTGGGYTF. In DNA, the CDR3 is TGTGCCAGCAGCTGGACAGGGGGTGGCTACACCTTC.

This clonotype was counted a few times. This rearrangement joins TRBV11-2 to TRBJ1-2, with D uncertain. The CDR3 covers 14 residues. The germline V and J ends were trimmed by 1 base and 2 bases, with 8 bases remaining between them. Per the germline V gene, CDR1 is SGHAT and CDR2 is FQNNGV. The CDR3 DNA reads TGTGCCAGCAGCTTAGGTCCGGGGAACTATGGCTACACCTTC. This codes for CASSLGPGNYGYTF.

The chain joins TRBV6-8 to TRBJ2-3; 9 bases match TRBD1. The length of the CDR3 is 15 residues. CDR1 and CDR2 from the germline V gene are MNHGY and SAAAGT. Trimming cost V 4 bases and J 5 bases; bases outside gene matches: 7. CDR3 nucleotides: TGTGCCAGCAGTTTACCCGGGACAGGGCAAGATACGCAGTATTTT. It specifies CASSLPGTGQDTQYF.

The chain is built from TRBV11-2 and TRBJ2-3; weak D call: TRBD2 (6 bases). The CDR3 consists of 16 residues. CDR1 is SGHAT, CDR2 FQNNGV, per germline. V was clipped by 4 bases and J by 2 bases, with 16 bases between them. This CDR3 is CASSSYRAGFTDTQYF. The CDR3 coding sequence is TGTGCCAGCAGCTCCTACCGAGCGGGTTTCACAGATACGCAGTATTTT. The full variable domain, in which reference TRBV11-2 and TRBJ2-3 provide the parts outside the CDR3, is EAGVAQSPRYKIIEKRQSVAFWCNPISGHATLYWYQQILGQGPKLLIQFQNNGVVDDSQLPKDRFSAERLKGVDSTLKIQPAKLEDSAVYLCASSSYRAGFTDTQYFGPGTRLTVL.

The rearrangement links TRBV7-2 to TRBJ2-3; tentative D call: TRBD2 (5 bases). This CDR3 region has 14 residues. The germline CDR1 and CDR2 sequences are SGHTA and FQGNSA. The ends were cut back, 3 bases at V and 4 bases at J, with 11 bases in the middle. CDR3 nucleotide sequence: TGTGCCAGCAGCTTTGAGGGAGTAGCAGATACGCAGTATTTT. Its translation: CASSFEGVADTQYF.

The genes are TRBV4-1 and TRBJ2-2, with unresolved D. CDR3 length: 11 amino acids. In germline, CDR1 is MGHRA, CDR2 YSYEKL. V was trimmed by 0 bases and J by 9 bases, leaving 2 bases between them. CDR3 loop: CASSQDRELFF. The CDR3 region has the DNA TGCGCCAGCAGCCAAGACAGGGAGCTGTTTTTT.

Only a few counts were recorded for this clonotype. CDR3 loop: CATTRRGASGNTIYF. CDR3 nucleotides: TGTGCCACCACCCGCCGGGGGGCGTCTGGAAACACCATATATTTT. The chain recombines TRBV6-1 with TRBJ1-3, with D possibly matching TRBD1 (6 bases). CDR3 length: 15 residues. V was trimmed by 10 bases and J by 1 base, leaving 17 bases between them. Germline V CDR1 and CDR2: MNHNS, SASEGT.

The chain employs TRBV20-1 and TRBJ1-1; D not resolved. The CDR3 extends over 16 amino acids. Germline-derived CDR1 and CDR2 are DFQATT and SNEGSKA (reference sequence). Trimming stripped 4 bases from V and 3 bases from J, with 21 bases between. CDR3 region: CSANSDRATRHTEAFF. The CDR3 DNA follows: TGCAGTGCTAATTCGGATAGGGCCACAAGACACACTGAAGCTTTCTTT.

The CDR3 DNA is TGCGCCAGCAGCCCACGGAGCCCTGGAAACACCATATATTTT. Translated: CASSPRSPGNTIYF. V and J are TRBV5-1 and TRBJ1-3; no firm D call. Trimming stripped 4 bases from V and 2 bases from J, with 10 bases between. Germline-derived CDR1 and CDR2 are SGHRS and YFSETQ. This CDR3 comprises 14 residues.

In its sample, this clonotype was seen a few times. The V call is TRBV7-2, the J call TRBJ2-1, with 8 bases that match TRBD2. CDR1 is SGHTA and CDR2 is FQGNSA in the germline V gene. The CDR3 has 15 residues. J gave up 5 bases and V 1 base, and 4 bases lay outside the gene matches. The CDR3 region is CASSLELAGNNEQFF. Here the CDR3 DNA reads TGTGCCAGCAGCTTAGAGTTAGCGGGGAACAATGAGCAGTTCTTC. Based on the CDR3 plus reference TRBV7-2 and TRBJ2-1, the full variable domain is GAGVSQSPSNKVTEKGKDVELRCDPISGHTALYWYRQSLGQGLEFLIYFQGNSAPDKSGLPSDRFSAERTGGSVSTLTIQRTQQEDSAVYLCASSLELAGNNEQFFGPGTRLTVL.

This clonotype was observed once. The chain uses TRBV20-1 and TRBJ2-7, with D unclear. CDR3 length equals 16 residues. V shed 0 bases and J shed 2 bases, with 17 bases lying between them. CDR1 is DFQATT and CDR2 is SNEGSKA in the germline V gene (reference sequence). CDR3 region: CSARDPGGTRTYEQYF. The CDR3 nucleotides are TGCAGTGCTAGAGATCCGGGTGGAACACGAACCTACGAGCAGTACTTC.

The chain's CDR3 is CASSSQIGEAFF. The CDR3 DNA reads as TGTGCCAGCAGCTCCCAAATCGGGGAAGCTTTCTTT. The chain joins TRBV7-2 to TRBJ1-1; D not certain. The ends were cut back, 4 bases at V and 8 bases at J, with 11 bases in the middle. Germline V gives CDR1 SGHTA, CDR2 FQGNSA. The CDR3 sequence is 12 residues long.

The rearrangement joins TRBV30 to TRBJ2-1; D call uncertain. Between the trimmed V and J ends, which lost 1 base and 7 bases, there was a span of 11 bases. The CDR3 runs to 13 residues. Germline V CDR1 and CDR2: GTSNPN, SVGIG (reference sequence). CDR3 DNA sequence: TGTGCCTGGAGTGGTGTCACCGGGAATGAGCAGTTCTTC. Amino acids: CAWSGVTGNEQFF.

To note about this clonotype: Sequence at one end of the junction differs from germline and may be a read error. The chain has TRBV12-3 or TRBV12-4 and TRBJ1-2; 7 nucleotides match TRBD1. This CDR3 spans 12 amino acids. CDR3 DNA: TGTGCCAGCAGATCAGAAGGGGGCGGCCTCTACTTC. Translated: CASRSEGGGLYF.

In its sample, this clonotype was seen many times. The V and J genes are TRBV7-2 and TRBJ1-1; D unclear. This CDR3 region has 13 residues. Germline lookup yields CDR1 SGHTA and CDR2 FQGNSA. With 1 base removed from V and 4 bases from J, the gap between germline ends came to 7 bases. CDR3 bases: TGTGCCAGCAGCTTAGGTATAGTCACTGAAGCTTTCTTT. It yields the protein CASSLGIVTEAFF. The full variable domain, in which reference TRBV7-2 and TRBJ1-1 provide the parts outside the CDR3, is GAGVSQSPSNKVTEKGKDVELRCDPISGHTALYWYRQSLGQGLEFLIYFQGNSAPDKSGLPSDRFSAERTGGSVSTLTIQRTQQEDSAVYLCASSLGIVTEAFFGQGTRLTVV.